This entry lists 13 T cell receptor beta chains sequenced from one sample in a study of T cells in Graves' hyperthyroidism and ophthalmopathy. Amplification of TCR beta CDR3 regions was performed using RNA transcripts as template. A set of HTBI primers served as the primers for a first-round RT-PCR of the TCR CDR3. TCRdb fed the multiplex PCR reads into MiXCR, producing one record per CDR3 protein. The repertoire consists of hundreds of thousands of distinct CDR3 sequences, with roughly 21% occurring once and the leading ten covering over 45%. Sequencing input: blood. The receptors stem from a man between 40 and 49 years old with Graves' ophthalmopathy.

This clonotype was seen ten or more times. The chain uses TRBV6-6 and TRBJ1-2; D not certain. The V end was cut by 0 bases, the J end by 2 bases, with 7 bases between. The CDR3 totals 14 residues. Germline CDR1 MNHNY, CDR2 SVGAGI (reference sequence). CDR3 residues: CASSYSGRNYGYTF. In DNA form, the CDR3 reads TGTGCCAGCAGTTACTCCGGCCGCAACTATGGCTACACCTTC.

V and J are TRBV7-9 and TRBJ2-1; 8 bases fit TRBD1. V was pared by 10 bases and J by 0 bases, with 5 bases of the junction left unmatched. This CDR3 spans 14 amino acids. CDR1 is SEHNR, CDR2 FQNEAQ, per germline (reference sequence). The CDR3 DNA is TGTGCCATCCGGGACAGGAGCTCCTACAATGAGCAGTTCTTC. This gives the protein CAIRDRSSYNEQFF.

This clonotype was recorded at least ten times. The rearrangement links TRBV28 to TRBJ2-7, with 8 bases identical to TRBD2. The CDR3 covers 14 residues. CDR1 and CDR2 (germline): MDHEN, SYDVKM. The V segment lost 9 bases and the J segment 5 bases; nucleotides outside the gene matches: 12. CDR3 nucleotide sequence: TGTGCCAGTTGGGCAGCGGCCGGGAGGGACGAGCAGTACTTC. As protein: CASWAAAGRDEQYF. Full variable domain (missing parts from reference TRBV28 and TRBJ2-7): DVKVTQSSRYLVKRTGEKVFLECVQDMDHENMFWYRQDPGLGLRLIYFSYDVKMKEKGDIPEGYSVSREKKERFSLILESASTNQTSMYLCASWAAAGRDEQYFGPGTRLTVT.

This chain joins TRBV5-6 and TRBJ2-1, with 9 nucleotides matching TRBD1. With V trimmed by 4 bases and J by 0 bases, 8 bases remained unmatched. CDR1 is SGHDT and CDR2 is YYEEEE in the germline V gene. The CDR3 runs to 17 residues. CDR3 bases: TGTGCCAGCAGCGGGGGGACAGGGTGGAGCTCCTACAATGAGCAGTTCTTC. Protein sequence: CASSGGTGWSSYNEQFF.

To note about this clonotype: A read error may produce the germline difference seen at one junction end. V gene TRBV5-1 combines with J gene TRBJ2-7; TRBD1 matches at 9 bases. The CDR3 length is 13 residues. Germline V gene lookup returns CDR1 SGHRS and CDR2 YFSETQ. CDR3: CVSSRTGDNEQYF. In DNA form, the CDR3 reads TGCGTCAGCAGCCGGACAGGGGATAACGAGCAGTACTTC.

This clonotype was counted only a few times. The chain is built from TRBV7-8 and TRBJ1-1; no definite D call. The CDR3 totals 12 residues. Germline-derived CDR1 and CDR2 are SGHVS and FQNEAQ. Trimming removed 5 bases from V and 6 bases from J, with 10 bases in between. CDR3: CASSPPIAEAFF. For the CDR3, the DNA is TGTGCCAGCAGCCCCCCAATAGCTGAAGCTTTCTTT.

This chain connects TRBV6-2 or TRBV6-3 to TRBJ2-7, with D uncertain. Trimming took off 5 bases at V and 3 bases at J, with 11 bases between the two ends. Germline-derived CDR1 and CDR2 are MNHEY and SVGEGT. CDR3 length: 13 amino acids. CDR3 sequence: CASSRQRNYEQYF. The CDR3 region has the DNA TGTGCCAGCAGTAGGCAGCGAAACTACGAGCAGTACTTC.

This clonotype was observed at least ten times. This chain joins TRBV12-3 or TRBV12-4 and TRBJ1-5; D call uncertain. The V end lost 6 bases, the J end lost 2 bases, and 11 bases lay between the germline ends. CDR3 length equals 14 residues. CDR3 protein: CASSSGAGNQPQHF. The DNA of the CDR3 is TGTGCCAGCAGCTCGGGAGCAGGCAATCAGCCCCAGCATTTT.

This clonotype has a count of ten or more. This chain joins TRBV20-1 and TRBJ2-4; 9 bases are shared with TRBD1. Germline CDR1 is DFQATT and CDR2 is SNEGSKA (reference sequence). The CDR3 has 12 amino acids. After removal of 6 bases from V and 6 bases from J, the junction contained 3 bases not matched to a gene. CDR3 in amino acids: CSAQDRGNIQYF. The CDR3 DNA reads TGCAGTGCACAGGACAGGGGAAACATTCAGTACTTC.

This clonotype was picked up a small number of times. This chain uses TRBV28 with TRBJ1-5; no firm D call. Germline V gene lookup returns CDR1 MDHEN and CDR2 SYDVKM. This CDR3 is built from 15 residues. The V gene lost 2 bases and the J gene lost 0 bases, with 8 bases spanning the gap. CDR3 nucleotides: TGTGCCAGCAGTTTAAAAGGTTATAGCAATCAGCCCCAGCATTTT. Protein product: CASSLKGYSNQPQHF.

Details on this clonotype: Given a much more abundant clone one base away, this may be a read error. V and J are TRBV3-1 and TRBJ2-5; no reliable D call. Germline CDR1 and CDR2: LGHDT and YNNKEL (reference sequence). The CDR3 is 14 residues long. Here the CDR3 DNA reads TGTGCCAGCAGCCAAAAGCGCCGAGGAGAGGCCCAGTACTTC. Translated, it gives CASSQKRRGEAQYF.

There are a few counts of this clonotype. This chain joins TRBV12-3 or TRBV12-4 and TRBJ2-5, with 8 bases aligning to TRBD2. Trimming took 5 bases from V and 5 from J; bases not matched to a gene: 10. The CDR3 runs 15 residues. CDR3 DNA: TGTGCCAGCAGTACAAGACTAGCGCGAGAGGAGACCCAGTACTTC. This translates into CASSTRLAREETQYF.

The chain is built from TRBV20-1 and TRBJ2-3; TRBD2 matches 8 bases. Germline lookup yields CDR1 DFQATT and CDR2 SNEGSKA (reference sequence). V dropped 0 bases and J dropped 0; count of bases not matched to a gene: 8. This CDR3 spans 17 amino acids. The CDR3 reads CSARDPMRGDSTDTQYF. The CDR3 nucleotides read TGCAGTGCTAGAGATCCCATGCGGGGGGACAGCACAGATACGCAGTATTTT.